At least ten counts were recorded for the clone carrying this TCR beta chain. Its matching antigen is unknown. V was clipped by 0 bases and J by 7 bases; unmatched bases: 5. Germline assignment: CDR1 MGHRA and CDR2 YSYEKL. The CDR3 runs to 14 residues. This specimen comes from a study of Graves' ophthalmopathy and Graves' hyperthyroidism. Study-wide points: For predicting ophthalmopathy progression, the model had about 71% sensitivity and 72% to 75% specificity.

TCR beta CDR3 amplification used RNA transcripts. RT-PCR was first run with HTBI primers, then multiplex PCR in a second round. One entry per CDR3 protein, called by TCRdb with MiXCR from the multiplex PCR reads. The table shows under 250,000 distinct CDR3 sequences, with 25% to 30% occurring only once. Reliance was placed on clinical symptoms, serum thyroxine, TRAb, thyroid ultrasound and orbital computed tomography for diagnosis. PBMCs came from about 10 ml of fresh peripheral blood. The chain uses TRBV4-1 and TRBJ2-7; 8 bases agree with TRBD2. The receptor comes from a man aged 45 to 65 with Graves' ophthalmopathy. The sequenced sample consisted of peripheral blood. The DNA of the CDR3 is TGCGCCAGCAGCCAAGAGGGCACTAGCGGAGAGCAGTACTTC. Translating it yields CASSQEGTSGEQYF.